This TCR beta chain was sequenced during a study of PD-1 blockade in classical Hodgkin lymphoma (dated by TCRdb to 2020 to 2021). About the study as a whole: Nivolumab dosing was 3 mg/kg intravenously every 2 weeks, continuing until either disease progression or unacceptable toxicity. The study used TCR beta sequencing and CyTOF to define a peripheral blood immune signature of response to PD-1 blockade in classical Hodgkin lymphoma. Beyond this particular receptor, the publication reports: Baseline diversity similar to that of newly diagnosed patients was observed in trial patients achieving complete response, whereas significantly lower diversity was observed in partial responders and progressors. Baseline TCR diversity was reported as lower in newly diagnosed patients than in healthy donors, and lower still in relapsed/refractory patients. Lower diversity was seen in patients whose nivolumab began less than 1 year after ASCT, and these patients were left out of later analyses so that immune reconstitution would not confound the results. CD4+ but not CD8+ TCR diversity rose significantly by C4D1 (p=0.0027 vs p=0.16), most apparent in complete responders (p=0.02). The study was restricted to a single clinical trial cohort, and the causes of repertoire differences, possibly disease activity or prior therapy, were left undefined.

Notes on this clone: The antigen this receptor binds is unknown. No quality values exist for individual bases; no much larger clone is one base distant.

The germline V gene (reference sequence) sets CDR1 to LNHDA and CDR2 to SQIVND. The CDR3 has 16 amino acids, counting the end cysteine and phenylalanine. The sequence is cut down to CDR3 DNA, 48 bases in frame from base 1. V lost 5 bases and J lost 5 bases, and the count of bases not matched to a germline gene is 13. Genomic DNA was isolated using the Qiagen DNeasy kit from unsorted PBMCs as well as from negatively selected CD4+ and CD8+ fractions. TCR beta CDR3 regions were subjected to amplification by immunoSEQ multiplex PCR with primers that anneal to V and J segments. A synthetic immune receptor repertoire was used to minimize amplification bias, and any residual bias was removed computationally once sequencing was done. The study's processing was this. Custom Python scripts were used to quantify repertoire diversity as the Shannon entropy index. The unsorted, CD4+ and CD8+ repertoires were each analyzed separately, with the exception of combined analyses, where CD4+ and CD8+ sequences were merged in silico. A clone counted as expanded when the clone's frequency after treatment rose at least 2-fold relative to C1D1, and clones undetected at baseline were given a pseudocount of 0.5. Singleton clones were defined as clones with 0 or 1 copy at C1D1, and non-singleton clones were defined as clones with 2 or more copies. Clones expanded in unsorted samples were annotated as CD4+, CD8+ or unknown by matching protein sequences in sorted samples from the same patient. Wilcoxon tests on paired samples were used to test diversity changes from C1D1 to C4D1. Entries here come from immuneACCESS through TCRdb and include only in-frame sequences with V and J called. Some clones fail to appear in such tables; in the studies checked, an unresolved V gene covers under half of the shortfall, and the cause of the remainder is unknown. V, J and clone size derive from that table, while D and trimming were established from the DNA sequence. The table for this sample lists approximately 31,000 clones; around 80% of them were counted only once. The leading ten clones occupy about 0.85% of the sample.

The sample's time point label, decoded: cycle 4 day 1 (C4D1), after less than seven weeks of nivolumab. All trial patients had relapsed after autologous stem cell transplantation, with cohorts A, B and C differing in prior brentuximab vedotin exposure. A Miltenyi CD4+ T cell isolation kit was used for magnetic negative selection to purify CD4+ T cells from thawed PBMCs. A total of over 50 patients with relapsed/refractory classical Hodgkin lymphoma made up the trial cohort, and each patient's best overall response was complete response, partial response or progressive disease. In the multi-cohort phase II CheckMate 205 trial, trial patients received single-agent nivolumab. An independent review committee assessed best overall response by applying the 2007 International Working Group response criteria. Trial PBMCs were collected just before the start of nivolumab (C1D1) and during therapy at cycle 2 day 1 and cycle 4 day 1. Peripheral blood was collected in 8 mL Vacutainer Cell Preparation Tubes, from which PBMCs were isolated by centrifugation and then cryopreserved. Purified CD4+ and CD8+ fractions were generated only in cases for which an additional PBMC sample was available. On LS columns in a quadroMACS separator, the magnetically labelled cells were depleted, and the flow-through was collected as the purified fraction.

The specimen comprised CD4+ T cells from blood, sampled before the fourth cycle of nivolumab. Rearrangement joined TRBV19 to TRBJ1-1; 8 central nucleotides agree with TRBD1. The clonotype comes from a human donor with classical Hodgkin lymphoma. The CDR3 has the sequence CASSAPLGQGRTEAFF. In nucleotides, the sequence is TGTGCCAGTAGTGCTCCCCTCGGACAGGGTAGGACTGAAGCTTTCTTT.